This is a list of T cell receptor beta chains from one sample in a study of blood T cell repertoires in COVID-19. The protocol was immunoSEQ multiplex PCR, while the TCRdb copy is restricted to in-frame clones and leaves out a portion. Counted here are about 180,000 clones, approximately 83% occurring once; the ten biggest clones make up more than 3%. Specimen: peripheral blood. These receptors were collected from a man in his 60s with acute or convalescent COVID-19. Both conserved end residues are part of each CDR3. A D gene is named only where the DNA matches it firmly. Clone size is given for some rows only: seen once, a few or many times, or a class if the clone is expanded.

. | TRBJ1-5 | . | TRBV6-6 | TGTGCCAGCAGTTCGAGCCCTGATAGCAATCAGCCCCAGCATTTT | CASSSSPDSNQPQHF
. | TRBJ2-6 | . | TRBV27 | TGTGCCAGCAGTTTTAGCTCTGGGGCCAACGTCCTGACTTTC | CASSFSSGANVLTF
TRBD1 | TRBJ2-7 | . | TRBV5-1 | TGCGCCAGCAGCTCGGGACAGCGACAGGACGAGCAGTACTTC | CASSSGQRQDEQYF
TRBD1 | TRBJ1-6 | once | TRBV7-2 | TGTGCCAGCAGAGACCCCAGGGGGCGAAATTCACCCCTCCACTTT | CASRDPRGRNSPLHF
TRBD1 | TRBJ2-7 | . | TRBV5-6 | TGTGCCAGCAGCCTTCCGGACAGGAACTTTTACGAGCAGTACTTC | CASSLPDRNFYEQYF
. | TRBJ2-7 | . | TRBV28 | TGTGCCAGCAGTTTGGCGGACACCTACGAGCAGTACTTC | CASSLADTYEQYF
. | TRBJ2-2 | . | TRBV28 | TGTGCCAGCAGTTCCTTAAAGGGGTGGGCGAACACCGGGGAGCTGTTTTTT | CASSSLKGWANTGELFF
TRBD2 | TRBJ2-2 | . | TRBV4-3 | TGCGCCAGCAGCCCGCATACAGCGGGAGGGCCGAACACCGGGGAGCTGTTTTTT | CASSPHTAGGPNTGELFF
. | TRBJ2-7 | . | TRBV6-2/TRBV6-3 | TGTGCCAGCAGCCCTGGATTCGGGTACGAGCAGTACTTC | CASSPGFGYEQYF
. | TRBJ2-7 | . | TRBV15 | TGTGCCACCAGCATCAGAACAGGGTCCTACGAGCAGTACTTC | CATSIRTGSYEQYF